There are many counts of the clone carrying this TCR beta chain. The antigen remains undetermined. The sample originates from a study of T-cell memory formation after mild COVID-19. Overall study findings and caveats: Unconfirmed was the SARS-CoV-2 specificity of second-wave clones that peaked on day 37. Shrinking CD4+ clones resided mostly in CM and EM, and CD8+ ones in EMRA.

Employing constant-segment primers, 5'RACE generated TCR alpha and TCR beta cDNA libraries bearing sample barcodes and UMIs. MiXCR, run by TCRdb on the 5' RACE reads, gives a single entry per CDR3 protein. The data contain tens of thousands of distinct CDR3 sequences, around 15% of them singletons. This CDR3 region has 15 residues. V lost 5 bases to trimming and J lost 0 bases, with 13 bases between them. Germline loops: CDR1 SGHNT, CDR2 YENEEA. The TCR originated in an adult woman who had mild COVID-19 (a few samples of this study predate the infection). Cell type and time point are not known. Sequencing input: PBMCs or a T cell subset sorted from them (not recorded which). The chain links TRBV11-3 to TRBJ1-1, with a possible D match to TRBD1 (6 bases). The CDR3 DNA reads as TGTGCCAGCAGCCCGGCGGGACAAATGAACACTGAAGCTTTCTTT. Encoded protein: CASSPAGQMNTEAFF.